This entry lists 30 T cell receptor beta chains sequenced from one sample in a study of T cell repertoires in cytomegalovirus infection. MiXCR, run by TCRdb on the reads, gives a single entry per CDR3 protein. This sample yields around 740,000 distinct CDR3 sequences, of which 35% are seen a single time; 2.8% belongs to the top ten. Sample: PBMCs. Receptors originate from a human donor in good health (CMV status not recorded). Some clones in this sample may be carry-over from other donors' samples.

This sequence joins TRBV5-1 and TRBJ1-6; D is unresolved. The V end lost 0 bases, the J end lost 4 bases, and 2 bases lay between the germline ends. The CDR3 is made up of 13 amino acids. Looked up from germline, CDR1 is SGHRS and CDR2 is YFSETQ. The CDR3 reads CASSLEYNSPLHF. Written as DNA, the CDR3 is TGCGCCAGCAGCTTGGAATATAATTCACCCCTCCACTTT.

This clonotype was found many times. The CDR3 loop is CASSAIGRGNSPLHF. The CDR3 region has the DNA TGTGCCAGCAGCGCTATTGGCAGGGGGAATTCACCCCTCCACTTT. The chain joins TRBV7-2 to TRBJ1-6, with 7 bases fitting TRBD1. Per the germline V gene, CDR1 is SGHTA and CDR2 is FQGNSA. After removal of 5 bases from V and 7 bases from J, the junction contained 8 bases not matched to a gene. The CDR3 runs 15 residues. Full variable domain (remainder filled in from reference TRBV7-2 and TRBJ1-6): GAGVSQSPSNKVTEKGKDVELRCDPISGHTALYWYRQSLGQGLEFLIYFQGNSAPDKSGLPSDRFSAERTGGSVSTLTIQRTQQEDSAVYLCASSAIGRGNSPLHFGNGTRLTVT.

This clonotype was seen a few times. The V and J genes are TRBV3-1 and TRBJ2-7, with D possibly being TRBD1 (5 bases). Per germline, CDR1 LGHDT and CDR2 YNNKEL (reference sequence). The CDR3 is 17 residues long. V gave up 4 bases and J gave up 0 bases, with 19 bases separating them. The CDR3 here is CASSPTHSGWGSYEQYF. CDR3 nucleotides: TGTGCCAGCAGCCCGACCCACTCAGGGTGGGGCTCCTACGAGCAGTACTTC.

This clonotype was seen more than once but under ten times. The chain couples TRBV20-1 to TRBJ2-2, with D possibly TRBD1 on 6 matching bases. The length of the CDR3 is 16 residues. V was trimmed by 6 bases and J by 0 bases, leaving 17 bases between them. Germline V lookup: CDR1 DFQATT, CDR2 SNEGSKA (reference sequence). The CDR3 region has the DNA TGCAGTGCCCCGAAGCCGGACAGAACGAACACCGGGGAGCTGTTTTTT. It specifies CSAPKPDRTNTGELFF.

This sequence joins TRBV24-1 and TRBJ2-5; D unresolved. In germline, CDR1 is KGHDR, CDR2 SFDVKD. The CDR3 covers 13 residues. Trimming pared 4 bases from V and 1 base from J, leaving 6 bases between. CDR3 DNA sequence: TGTGCCACCAGTGAGGGTCCCCAAGAGACCCAGTACTTC. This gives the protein CATSEGPQETQYF.

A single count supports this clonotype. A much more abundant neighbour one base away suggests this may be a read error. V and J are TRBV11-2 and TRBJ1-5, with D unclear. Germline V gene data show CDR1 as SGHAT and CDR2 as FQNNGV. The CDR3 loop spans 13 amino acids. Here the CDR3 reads CASRFGVNQPQHF. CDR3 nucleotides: TGTGCCAGCCGCTTTGGGGTCAATCAGCCCCAGCATTTT.

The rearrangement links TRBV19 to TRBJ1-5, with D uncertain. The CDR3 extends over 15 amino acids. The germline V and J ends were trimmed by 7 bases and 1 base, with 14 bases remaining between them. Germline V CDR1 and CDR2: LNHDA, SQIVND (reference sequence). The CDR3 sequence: CASNVTPPSNQPQHF. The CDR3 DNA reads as TGTGCCAGTAATGTGACACCTCCCAGCAATCAGCCCCAGCATTTT. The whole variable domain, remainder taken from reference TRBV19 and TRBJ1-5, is DGGITQSPKYLFRKEGQNVTLSCEQNLNHDAMYWYRQDPGQGLRLIYYSQIVNDFQKGDIAEGYSVSREKKESFPLTVTSAQKNPTAFYLCASNVTPPSNQPQHFGDGTRLSIL.

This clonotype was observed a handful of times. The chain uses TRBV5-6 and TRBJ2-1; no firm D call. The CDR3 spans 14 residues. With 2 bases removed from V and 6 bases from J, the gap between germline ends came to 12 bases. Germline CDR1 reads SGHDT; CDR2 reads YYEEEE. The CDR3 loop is CASSFGFPFNEQFF. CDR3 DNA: TGTGCCAGCAGCTTTGGGTTCCCCTTCAATGAGCAGTTCTTC.

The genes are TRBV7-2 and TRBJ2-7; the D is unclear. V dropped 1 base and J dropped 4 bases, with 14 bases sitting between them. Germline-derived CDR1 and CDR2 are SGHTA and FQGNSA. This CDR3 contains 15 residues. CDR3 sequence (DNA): TGTGCCAGCAGCTTAGGGGGATTAGGGAATTACGAGCAGTACTTC. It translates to CASSLGGLGNYEQYF.

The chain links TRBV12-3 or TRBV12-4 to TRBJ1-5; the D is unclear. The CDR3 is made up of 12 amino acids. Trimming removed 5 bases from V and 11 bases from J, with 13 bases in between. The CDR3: CASSPDGPAQHF. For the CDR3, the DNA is TGTGCCAGCAGTCCGGACGGGCCGGCCCAGCATTTT.

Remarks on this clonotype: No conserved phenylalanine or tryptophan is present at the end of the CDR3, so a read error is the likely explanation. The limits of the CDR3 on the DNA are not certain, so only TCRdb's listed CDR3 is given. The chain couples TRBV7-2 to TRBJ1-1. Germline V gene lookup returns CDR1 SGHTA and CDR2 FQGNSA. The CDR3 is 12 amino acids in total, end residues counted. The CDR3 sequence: CASSVGDTEALL.

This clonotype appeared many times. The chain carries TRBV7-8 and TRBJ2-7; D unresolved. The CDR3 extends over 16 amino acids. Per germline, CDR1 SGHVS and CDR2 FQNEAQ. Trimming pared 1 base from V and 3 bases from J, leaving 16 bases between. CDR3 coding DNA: TGTGCCAGCAGCTTAGGGTTCCTCTCTCCGGACTACGAGCAGTACTTC. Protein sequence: CASSLGFLSPDYEQYF.

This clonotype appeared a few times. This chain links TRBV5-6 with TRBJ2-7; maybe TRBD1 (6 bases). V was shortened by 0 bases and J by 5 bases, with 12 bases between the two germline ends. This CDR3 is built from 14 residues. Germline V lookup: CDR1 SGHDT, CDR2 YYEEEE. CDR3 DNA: TGTGCCAGCAGCTTGGGCGGCAGGGGCCACGAGCAGTACTTC. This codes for CASSLGGRGHEQYF.

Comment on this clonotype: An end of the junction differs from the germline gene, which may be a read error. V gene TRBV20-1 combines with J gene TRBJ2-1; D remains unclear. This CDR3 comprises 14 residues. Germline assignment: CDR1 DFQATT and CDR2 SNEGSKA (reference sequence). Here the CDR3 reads CSARAGVSYNDQFF. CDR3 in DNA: TGCAGTGCTAGAGCTGGCGTGAGCTACAATGATCAGTTCTTC.

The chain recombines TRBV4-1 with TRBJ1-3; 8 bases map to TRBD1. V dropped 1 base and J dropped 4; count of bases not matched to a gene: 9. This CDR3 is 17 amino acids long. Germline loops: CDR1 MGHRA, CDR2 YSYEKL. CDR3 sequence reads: CASSQGDGTGRGNTIYF. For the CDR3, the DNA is TGCGCCAGCAGCCAAGGGGATGGGACAGGCCGCGGAAACACCATATATTTT.

CDR3 sequence (DNA): TGTGCCAGCAGTCAGACTGGGACACCCACAGATACGCAGTATTTT. Translated, it gives CASSQTGTPTDTQYF. The chain has TRBV11-2 and TRBJ2-3; D may be TRBD1 (6 bases). Germline lookup yields CDR1 SGHAT and CDR2 FQNNGV. This CDR3 region has 15 residues. Trimming took 6 bases from V and 2 from J, leaving 15 bases between them.

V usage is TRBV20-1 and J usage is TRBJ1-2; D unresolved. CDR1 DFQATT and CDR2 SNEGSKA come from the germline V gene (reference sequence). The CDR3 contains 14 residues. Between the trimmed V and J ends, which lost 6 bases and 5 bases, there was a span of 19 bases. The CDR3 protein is CSAPFVGRRYGYTF. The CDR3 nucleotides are TGCAGTGCCCCCTTCGTTGGAAGGCGATATGGCTACACCTTC.

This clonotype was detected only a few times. The CDR3 sequence is CSARSVPAGPKETQYF. The CDR3 DNA reads TGCAGTGCTAGATCAGTTCCCGCGGGACCTAAAGAGACCCAGTACTTC. The gene calls are TRBV20-1 and TRBJ2-5; possibly TRBD2 for D (6 bases). CDR1 and CDR2 (germline): DFQATT, SNEGSKA (reference sequence). The V gene lost 2 bases and the J gene lost 3 bases, with 19 bases spanning the gap. The CDR3 spans 16 residues.

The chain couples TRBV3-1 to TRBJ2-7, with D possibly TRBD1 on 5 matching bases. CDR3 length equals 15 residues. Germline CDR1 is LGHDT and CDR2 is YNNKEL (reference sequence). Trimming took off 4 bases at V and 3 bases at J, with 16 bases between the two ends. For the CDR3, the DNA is TGTGCCAGCAGCCGGTGGGGCGGACGGAACTACGAGCAGTACTTC. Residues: CASSRWGGRNYEQYF.

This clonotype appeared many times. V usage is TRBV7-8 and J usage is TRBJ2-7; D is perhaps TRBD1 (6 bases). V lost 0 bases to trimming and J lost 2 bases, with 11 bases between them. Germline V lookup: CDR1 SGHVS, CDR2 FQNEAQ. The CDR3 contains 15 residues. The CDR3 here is CASSLAPQGTYEQYF. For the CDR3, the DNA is TGTGCCAGCAGCTTAGCCCCCCAGGGGACCTACGAGCAGTACTTC.

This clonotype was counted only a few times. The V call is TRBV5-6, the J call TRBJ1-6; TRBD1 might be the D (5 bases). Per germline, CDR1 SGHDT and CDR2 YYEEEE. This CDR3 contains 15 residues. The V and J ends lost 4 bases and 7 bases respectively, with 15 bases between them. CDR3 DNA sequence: TGTGCCAGCAGCCCGCCGGGACGGTTAAATTCACCCCTCCACTTT. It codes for CASSPPGRLNSPLHF.

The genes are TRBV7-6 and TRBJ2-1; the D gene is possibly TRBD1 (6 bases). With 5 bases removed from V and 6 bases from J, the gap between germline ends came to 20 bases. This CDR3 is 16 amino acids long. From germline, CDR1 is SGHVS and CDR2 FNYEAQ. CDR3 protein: CASSAQSGQTSNEQFF. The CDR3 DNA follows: TGTGCCAGCAGCGCTCAATCGGGACAAACCTCCAATGAGCAGTTCTTC.

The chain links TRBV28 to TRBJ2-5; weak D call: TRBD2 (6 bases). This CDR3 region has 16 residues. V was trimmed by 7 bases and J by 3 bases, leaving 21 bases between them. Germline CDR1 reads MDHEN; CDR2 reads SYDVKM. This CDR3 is CASNFGYFGGEETQYF. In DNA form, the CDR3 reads TGTGCCAGCAATTTTGGTTATTTTGGCGGGGAAGAGACCCAGTACTTC.

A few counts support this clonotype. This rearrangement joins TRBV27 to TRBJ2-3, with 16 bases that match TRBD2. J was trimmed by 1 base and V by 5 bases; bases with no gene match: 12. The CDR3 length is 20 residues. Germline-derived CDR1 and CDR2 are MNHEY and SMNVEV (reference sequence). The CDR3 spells CASSPGTSGRASLRTDTQYF. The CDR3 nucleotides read TGTGCCAGCAGTCCCGGGACTAGCGGGAGGGCCTCGCTTCGCACAGATACGCAGTATTTT.

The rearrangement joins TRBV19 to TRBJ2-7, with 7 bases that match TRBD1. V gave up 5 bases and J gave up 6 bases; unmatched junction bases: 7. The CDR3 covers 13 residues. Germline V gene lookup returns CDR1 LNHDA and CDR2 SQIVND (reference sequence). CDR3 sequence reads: CASSRDSTVEQYF. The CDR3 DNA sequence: TGTGCCAGTAGTCGGGACAGCACAGTCGAGCAGTACTTC.

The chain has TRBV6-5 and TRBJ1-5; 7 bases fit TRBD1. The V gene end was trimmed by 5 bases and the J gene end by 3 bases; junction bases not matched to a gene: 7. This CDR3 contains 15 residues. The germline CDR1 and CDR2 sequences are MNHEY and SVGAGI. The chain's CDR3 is CASSAQQGNNQPQHF. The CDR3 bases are TGTGCCAGCAGTGCCCAACAGGGGAACAATCAGCCCCAGCATTTT.

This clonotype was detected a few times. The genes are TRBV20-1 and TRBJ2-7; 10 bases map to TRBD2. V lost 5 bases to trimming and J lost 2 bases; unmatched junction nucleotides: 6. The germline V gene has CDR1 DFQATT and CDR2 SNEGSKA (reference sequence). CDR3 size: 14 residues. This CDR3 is CSARPGLATYEQYF. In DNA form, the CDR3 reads TGCAGTGCTCGGCCGGGACTAGCGACCTACGAGCAGTACTTC.

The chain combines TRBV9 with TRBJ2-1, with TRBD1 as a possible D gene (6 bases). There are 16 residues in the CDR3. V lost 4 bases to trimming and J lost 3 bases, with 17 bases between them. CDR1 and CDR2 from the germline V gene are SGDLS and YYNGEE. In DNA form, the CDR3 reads TGTGCCAGCAGCCCAAGGGGGACCGAGTTCTACAATGAGCAGTTCTTC. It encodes CASSPRGTEFYNEQFF.

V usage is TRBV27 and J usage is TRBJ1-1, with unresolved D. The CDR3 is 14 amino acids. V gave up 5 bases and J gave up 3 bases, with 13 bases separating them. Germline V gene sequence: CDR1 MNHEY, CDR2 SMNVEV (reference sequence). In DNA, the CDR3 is TGTGCCAGCAGTATCAACCTGGGGTACACTGAAGCTTTCTTT. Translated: CASSINLGYTEAFF.

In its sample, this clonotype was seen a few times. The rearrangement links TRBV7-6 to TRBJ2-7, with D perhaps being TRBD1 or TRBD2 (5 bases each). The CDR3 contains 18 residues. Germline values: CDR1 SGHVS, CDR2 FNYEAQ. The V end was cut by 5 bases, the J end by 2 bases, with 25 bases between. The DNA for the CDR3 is TGTGCCAGCAGCACCTTTACGGGGACGGGGCCGGCTACCTACGAGCAGTACTTC. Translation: CASSTFTGTGPATYEQYF.